A selection of T cell receptor beta chains follows, all from one sample in a study of identical twins. TCRdb re-analysed the 5' RACE reads in MiXCR, keeping a single row per CDR3 protein. There are 1.5 million to 2 million distinct CDR3 sequences in the sample; around 29% occur only once, and over 0.25% lies in the top ten. The sequenced sample was cord blood. The source is a newborn girl in good health. Each CDR3 is given with its conserved first and last residue. The D gene is left open where the match is weak. Part of the rows lack a size; the others show once, few, many or a class for expanded clones.

TRBJ2-1 TRBV20-1 . TRBD2 TGCAGTGCTAGGGTTCCGGGACTAGCGGACAATGAGCAGTTCTTC CSARVPGLADNEQFF
TRBJ2-5 TRBV5-1 . . TGCGCCAGCAGCTTTCTTACAGTTGGGTACGGGCAGTACTTC CASSFLTVGYGQYF
TRBJ1-2 TRBV2 many . TGTGCCAGCAGTAACAGGGCTAACTATGGCTACACCTTC CASSNRANYGYTF
TRBJ1-1 TRBV12-3/TRBV12-4 . . TGTGCCAGCACCCCTTTGACCATCCCCAAAAACACTGAAGCTTTCTTT CASTPLTIPKNTEAFF
TRBJ2-7 TRBV5-1 . . TGCGCCAACAGCTTGGCGGGCGTCTCCTACGAGCAGTACTTC CANSLAGVSYEQYF
TRBJ2-7 TRBV20-1 . TRBD2 TGCAGTGCTAGCCCCACACTAAGCGGGAGAGTGTACGAGCAGTACTTC CSASPTLSGRVYEQYF
TRBJ2-4 TRBV7-9 many TRBD1 TGTGCCAGCAGCGACAGGGGCATTCAGTACTTC CASSDRGIQYF
TRBJ1-4 TRBV24-1 few TRBD1 TGTGCCACCAGTGAGGGACAGTCGAGTAATGAAAAACTGTTTTTT CATSEGQSSNEKLFF
TRBJ2-3 TRBV4-2 many . TGTGCCAGCAGCCCGCGGTTCGGGACAGATACGCAGTATTTT CASSPRFGTDTQYF
TRBJ2-1 TRBV18 few TRBD2 TGTGCCAGCTCACCGGGGCTAGCGGGAGGTTGGAATGAGCAGTTCTTC CASSPGLAGGWNEQFF
TRBJ1-2 TRBV18 . . TGTGCCAGCTCACCAACGGGGAAATTAGTCCTTCCTTATGGCTACACCTTC CASSPTGKLVLPYGYTF
TRBJ2-1 TRBV20-1 few TRBD2 TGCAGTGCTAGAGACCCCGTTTTTTTAGCGGGAGGGGATGAGCAGTTCTTC CSARDPVFLAGGDEQFF
TRBJ1-4 TRBV5-8 . TRBD1 TGTGCCAGCAGCCTGGGACAGCTTCCGGCGGCTAATGAAAAACTGTTTTTT CASSLGQLPAANEKLFF
TRBJ2-5 TRBV19 few . TGTGCCAGTAGTATAGACCGAGGACAGACCCAGTACTTC CASSIDRGQTQYF
TRBJ2-5 TRBV27 . TRBD1 TGTGCCAGCAGTTCCCCGGTGGGACAGAGATACGGGGCCCAGTACTTC CASSSPVGQRYGAQYF
TRBJ1-2 TRBV13 . . TGTGCCAGCAGCTCCGACCGGGGCCTCGCATCTAACTATGGCTACACCTTC CASSSDRGLASNYGYTF
TRBJ2-1 TRBV4-1 . TRBD2 TGCGCCAGCAGCCAAGTGAGACTAGCGTCGAATGAGCAGTTCTTC CASSQVRLASNEQFF
TRBJ2-1 TRBV29-1 few . TGCAGCGTTCGGAATCGACAGGCCTACAATGAGCAGTTCTTC CSVRNRQAYNEQFF
TRBJ2-1 TRBV7-8 few TRBD2 TGTGCCAGCAGCTTAGGTCGACCCAGACTAGCGGATGTATACAATGAGCAGTTCTTC CASSLGRPRLADVYNEQFF
TRBJ2-5 TRBV18 few . TGTGCCAGCTCACCAGCGACACTCGGGGAGCAGTACTTC CASSPATLGEQYF
TRBJ2-3 TRBV3-1 . . TGTGCCAGCAGCCAAGTACTCCCAACCTTCACAGATACGCAGTATTTT CASSQVLPTFTDTQYF
TRBJ2-7 TRBV5-1 . TRBD1 TGCGCCAGCAGCTTACCGACAGGGGACTACGAGCAGTACTTC CASSLPTGDYEQYF
TRBJ1-4 TRBV5-6 few . TGTGCCAGCAGCTTGTTATCCTGGGGCCCTGAAAAACTGTTTTTT CASSLLSWGPEKLFF
TRBJ1-1 TRBV3-1 . TRBD1 TGTGCCAGCAGCCACGGACAGGGCACTGAAGCTTTCTTT CASSHGQGTEAFF
TRBJ2-7 TRBV5-5 . TRBD2 TGTGCCAGCAGCTCCCGACCTAGCGGGGGAAGCTCCTACGAGCAGTACTTC CASSSRPSGGSSYEQYF
TRBJ2-7 TRBV20-1 once TRBD2 TGCAGTGCCGTAGCGGGAGGAGACTACAATGAGCAGTACTTC CSAVAGGDYNEQYF
TRBJ1-2 TRBV2 many . TGTGCCAGCAGTGAGCTAGGGATTAACTATGGCTACACCTTC CASSELGINYGYTF
TRBJ2-3 TRBV5-1 . TRBD1 TGCGCCAGCTCCTTAGGGCTGACAGGGGCGAGGACAGATACGCAGTATTTT CASSLGLTGARTDTQYF
TRBJ1-1 TRBV10-3 few . TGTGCCATCAGTGGGGGGCAAGCAGTGAACACTGAAGCTTTCTTT CAISGGQAVNTEAFF
TRBJ1-2 TRBV7-2 . TRBD1 TGTGCCAGCAGCTTTGGGGGGACAGAAGCCTCCTATGGCTACACCTTC CASSFGGTEASYGYTF
TRBJ2-7 TRBV4-1 few . TGCGCCAGCAGCAATGAAGGAGCAGCGGGCTACGAGCAGTACTTC CASSNEGAAGYEQYF
TRBJ2-3 TRBV5-1 . TRBD2 TGCGCCAGCAGCTTTGATCCCAGCGGGGGCACAGATACGCAGTATTTT CASSFDPSGGTDTQYF